This T cell receptor (beta chain) was obtained from a study of long-term antiretroviral therapy in people with HIV. Study-wide results and limits: Possibly under older ART regimens, blood was drawn between the mid-2000s and the late 2010s. ART adherence, viral resistance and therapy changes were not recorded.

This clone was recorded only once. Antigen: not known. The immunoSEQ assay was v3.0, run at survey level. The sequencing target was roughly 35,000-50,000 T-cell genomes per sample. The protocol was immunoSEQ multiplex PCR, while the TCRdb copy is restricted to in-frame clones and leaves out a portion. Of around 30,000 clones listed, 78% are singletons. CDR3 length equals 16 residues. The V gene's germline CDR1 is KGHSH and CDR2 LQKENI. V lost 3 bases to trimming and J lost 7 bases, with 19 bases between them. This clonotype originated in a man between 18 and 29 years old with HIV. Sample: unsorted PBMCs, taken 1.5 years before starting antiretroviral therapy. The rearrangement uses TRBV18 and TRBJ2-1; D is possibly TRBD2 (6 bases). The CDR3 here is CASSPRGITRENEQFF. The CDR3 DNA reads as TGTGCCAGCTCACCCCGGGGGATTACAAGGGAAAATGAGCAGTTCTTC.